The T cell receptor (beta chain) described here comes from a study of T cells after yellow fever vaccination. Study context: SMART-Seq v4 Ultra Low Input prepared libraries from low-cell fractions. Study results and limitations: The secondary response showed a weaker magnitude and a faster peak, day 5 versus 15. Reappearance after the booster was seen for most primary-vaccination clones, at more than 95% CD4 and 75% to 90% CD8.

In the case of this clonotype: Its specificity is unknown.

CDR3 size: 13 residues. The germline V and J ends were trimmed by 5 bases and 6 bases, with 13 bases remaining between them. It was through 5'RACE template switching that TCR cDNA was made, with a universal primer site and UMIs added. TCRdb fed the 5' RACE reads into MiXCR, producing one record per CDR3 protein. The sample comprises some 390,000 distinct CDR3 sequences, approximately 19% of which are singletons, and 15% to 20% rests with the top ten. The rearrangement links TRBV12-3 or TRBV12-4 to TRBJ1-2; D gene unclear. The TCR was taken from a young man who received the YFV17D yellow fever vaccine. Sequences were derived from PBMCs, sampled before the yellow fever booster vaccination. The CDR3 region is CASSVLVVDGYTF. CDR3 bases: TGTGCCAGCAGTGTTTTAGTAGTGGATGGCTACACCTTC.